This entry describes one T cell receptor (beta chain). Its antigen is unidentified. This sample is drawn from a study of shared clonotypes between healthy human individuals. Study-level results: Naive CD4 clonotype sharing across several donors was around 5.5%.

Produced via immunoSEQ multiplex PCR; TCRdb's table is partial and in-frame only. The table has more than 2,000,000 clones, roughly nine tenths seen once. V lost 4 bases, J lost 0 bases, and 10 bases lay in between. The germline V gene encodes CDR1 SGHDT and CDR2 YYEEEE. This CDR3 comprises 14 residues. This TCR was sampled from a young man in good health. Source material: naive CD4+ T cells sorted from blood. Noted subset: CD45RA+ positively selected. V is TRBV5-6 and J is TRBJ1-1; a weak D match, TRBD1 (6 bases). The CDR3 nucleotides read TGTGCCAGCAGCCGAGGGGGACTGAACACTGAAGCTTTCTTT. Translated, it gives CASSRGGLNTEAFF.